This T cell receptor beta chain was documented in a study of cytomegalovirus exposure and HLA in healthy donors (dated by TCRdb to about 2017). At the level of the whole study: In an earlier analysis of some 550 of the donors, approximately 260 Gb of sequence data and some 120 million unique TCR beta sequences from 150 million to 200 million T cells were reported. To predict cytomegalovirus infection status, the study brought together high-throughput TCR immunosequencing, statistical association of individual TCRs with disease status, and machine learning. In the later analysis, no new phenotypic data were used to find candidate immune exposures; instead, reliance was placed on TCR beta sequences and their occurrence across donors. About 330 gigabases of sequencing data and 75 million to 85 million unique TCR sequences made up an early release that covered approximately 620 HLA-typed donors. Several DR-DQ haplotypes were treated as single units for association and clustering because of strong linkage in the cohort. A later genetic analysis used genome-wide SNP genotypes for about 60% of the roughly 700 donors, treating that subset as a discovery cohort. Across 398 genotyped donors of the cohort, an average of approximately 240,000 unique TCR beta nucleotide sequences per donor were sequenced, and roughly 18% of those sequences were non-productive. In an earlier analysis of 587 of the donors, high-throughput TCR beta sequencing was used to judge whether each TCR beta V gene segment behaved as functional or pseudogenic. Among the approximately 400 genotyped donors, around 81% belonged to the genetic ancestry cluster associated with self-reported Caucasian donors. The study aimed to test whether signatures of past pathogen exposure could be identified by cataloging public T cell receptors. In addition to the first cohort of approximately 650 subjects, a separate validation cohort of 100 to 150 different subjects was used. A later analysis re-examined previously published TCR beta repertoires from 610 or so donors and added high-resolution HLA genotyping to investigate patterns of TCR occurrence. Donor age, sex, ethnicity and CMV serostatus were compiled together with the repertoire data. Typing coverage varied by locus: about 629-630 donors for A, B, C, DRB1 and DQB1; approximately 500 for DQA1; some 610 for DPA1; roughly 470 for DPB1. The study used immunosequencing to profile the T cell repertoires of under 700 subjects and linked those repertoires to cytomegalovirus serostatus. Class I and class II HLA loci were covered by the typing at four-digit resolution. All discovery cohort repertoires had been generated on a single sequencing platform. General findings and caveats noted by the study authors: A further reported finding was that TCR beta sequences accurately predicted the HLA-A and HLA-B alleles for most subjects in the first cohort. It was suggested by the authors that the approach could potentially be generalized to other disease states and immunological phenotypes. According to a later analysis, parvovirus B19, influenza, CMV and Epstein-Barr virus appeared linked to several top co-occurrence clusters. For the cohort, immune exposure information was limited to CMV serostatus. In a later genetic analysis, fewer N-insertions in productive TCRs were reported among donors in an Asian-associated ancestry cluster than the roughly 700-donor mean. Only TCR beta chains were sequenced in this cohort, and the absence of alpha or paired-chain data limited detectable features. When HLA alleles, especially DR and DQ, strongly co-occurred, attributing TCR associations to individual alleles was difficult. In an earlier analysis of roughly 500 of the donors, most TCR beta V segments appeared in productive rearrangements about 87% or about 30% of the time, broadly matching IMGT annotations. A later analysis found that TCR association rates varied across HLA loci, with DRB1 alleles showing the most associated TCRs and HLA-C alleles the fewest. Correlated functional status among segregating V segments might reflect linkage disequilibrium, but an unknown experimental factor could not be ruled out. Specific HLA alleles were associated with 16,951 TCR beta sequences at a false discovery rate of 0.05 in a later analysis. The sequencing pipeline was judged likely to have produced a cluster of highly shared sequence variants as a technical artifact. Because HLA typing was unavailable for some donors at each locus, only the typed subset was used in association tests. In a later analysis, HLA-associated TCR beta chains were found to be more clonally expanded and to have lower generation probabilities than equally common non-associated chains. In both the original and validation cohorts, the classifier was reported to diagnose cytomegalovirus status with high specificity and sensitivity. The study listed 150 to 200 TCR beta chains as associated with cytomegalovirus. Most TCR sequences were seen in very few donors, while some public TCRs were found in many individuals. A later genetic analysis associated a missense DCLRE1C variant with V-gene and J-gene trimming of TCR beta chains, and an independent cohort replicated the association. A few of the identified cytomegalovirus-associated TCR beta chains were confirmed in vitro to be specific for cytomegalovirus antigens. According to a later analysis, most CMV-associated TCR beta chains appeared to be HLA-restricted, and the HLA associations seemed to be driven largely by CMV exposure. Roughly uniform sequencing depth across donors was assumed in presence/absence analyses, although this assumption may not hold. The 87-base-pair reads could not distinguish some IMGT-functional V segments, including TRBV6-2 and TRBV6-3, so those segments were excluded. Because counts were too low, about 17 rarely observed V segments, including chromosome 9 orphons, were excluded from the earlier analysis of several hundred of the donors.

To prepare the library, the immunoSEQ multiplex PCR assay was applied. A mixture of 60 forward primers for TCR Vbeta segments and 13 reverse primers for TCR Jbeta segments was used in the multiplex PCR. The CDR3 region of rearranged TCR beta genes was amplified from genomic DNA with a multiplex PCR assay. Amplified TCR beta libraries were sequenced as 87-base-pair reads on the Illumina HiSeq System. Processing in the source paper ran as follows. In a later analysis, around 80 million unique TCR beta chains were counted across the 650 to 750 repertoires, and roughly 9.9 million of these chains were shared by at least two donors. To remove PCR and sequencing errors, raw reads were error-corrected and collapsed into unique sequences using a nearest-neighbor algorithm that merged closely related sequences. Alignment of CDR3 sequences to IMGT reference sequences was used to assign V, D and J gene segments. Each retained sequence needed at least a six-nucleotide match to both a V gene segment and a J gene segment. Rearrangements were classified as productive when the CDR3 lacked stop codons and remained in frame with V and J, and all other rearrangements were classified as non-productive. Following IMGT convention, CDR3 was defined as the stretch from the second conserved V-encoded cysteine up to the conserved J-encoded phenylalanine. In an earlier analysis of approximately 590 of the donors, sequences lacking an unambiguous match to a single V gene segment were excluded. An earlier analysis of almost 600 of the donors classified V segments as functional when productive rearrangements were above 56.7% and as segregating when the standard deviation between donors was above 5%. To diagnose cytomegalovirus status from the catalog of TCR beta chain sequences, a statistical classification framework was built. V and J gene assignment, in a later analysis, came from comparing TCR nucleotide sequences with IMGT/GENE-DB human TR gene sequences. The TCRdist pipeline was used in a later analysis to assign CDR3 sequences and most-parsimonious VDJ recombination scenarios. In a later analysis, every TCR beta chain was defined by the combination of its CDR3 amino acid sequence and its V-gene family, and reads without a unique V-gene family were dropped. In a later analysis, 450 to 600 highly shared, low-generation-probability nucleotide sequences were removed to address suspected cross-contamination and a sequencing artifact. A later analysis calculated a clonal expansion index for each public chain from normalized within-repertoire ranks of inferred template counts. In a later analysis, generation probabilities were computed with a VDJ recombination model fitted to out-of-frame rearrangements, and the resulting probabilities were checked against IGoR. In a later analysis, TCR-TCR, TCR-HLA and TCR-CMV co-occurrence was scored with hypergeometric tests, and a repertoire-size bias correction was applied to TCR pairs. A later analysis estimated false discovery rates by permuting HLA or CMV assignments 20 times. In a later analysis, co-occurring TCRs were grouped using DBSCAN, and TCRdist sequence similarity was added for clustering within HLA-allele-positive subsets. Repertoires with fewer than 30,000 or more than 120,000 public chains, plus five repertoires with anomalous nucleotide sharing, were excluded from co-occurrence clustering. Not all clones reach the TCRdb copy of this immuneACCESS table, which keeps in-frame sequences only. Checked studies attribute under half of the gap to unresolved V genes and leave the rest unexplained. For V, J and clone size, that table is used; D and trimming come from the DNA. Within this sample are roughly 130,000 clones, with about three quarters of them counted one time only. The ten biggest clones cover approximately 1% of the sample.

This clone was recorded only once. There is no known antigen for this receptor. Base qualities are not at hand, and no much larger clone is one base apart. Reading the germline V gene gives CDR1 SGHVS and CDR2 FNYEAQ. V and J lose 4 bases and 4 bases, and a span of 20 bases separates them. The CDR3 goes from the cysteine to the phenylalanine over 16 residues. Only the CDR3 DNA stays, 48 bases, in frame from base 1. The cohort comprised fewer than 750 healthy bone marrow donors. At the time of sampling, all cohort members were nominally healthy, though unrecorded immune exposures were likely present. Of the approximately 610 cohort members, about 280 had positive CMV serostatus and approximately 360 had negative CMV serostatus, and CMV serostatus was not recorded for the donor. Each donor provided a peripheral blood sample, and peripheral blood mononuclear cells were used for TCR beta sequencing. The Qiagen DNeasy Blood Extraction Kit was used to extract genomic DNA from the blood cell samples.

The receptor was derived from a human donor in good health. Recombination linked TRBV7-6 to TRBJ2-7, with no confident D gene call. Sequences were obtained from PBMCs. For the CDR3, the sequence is CASSSLPGSAGYEQYF. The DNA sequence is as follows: TGTGCCAGCAGCTCCCTCCCTGGATCGGCAGGTTACGAGCAGTACTTC.